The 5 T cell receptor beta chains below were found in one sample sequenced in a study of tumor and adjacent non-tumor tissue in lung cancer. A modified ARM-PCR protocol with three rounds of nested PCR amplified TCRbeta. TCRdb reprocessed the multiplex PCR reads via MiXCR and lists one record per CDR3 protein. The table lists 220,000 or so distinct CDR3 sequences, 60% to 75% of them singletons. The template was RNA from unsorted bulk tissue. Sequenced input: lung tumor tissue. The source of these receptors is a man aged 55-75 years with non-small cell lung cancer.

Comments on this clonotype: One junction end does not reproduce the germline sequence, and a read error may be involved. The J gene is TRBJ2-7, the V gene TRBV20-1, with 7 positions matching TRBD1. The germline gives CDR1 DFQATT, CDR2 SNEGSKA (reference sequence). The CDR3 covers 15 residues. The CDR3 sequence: CSESITGVASYERYF. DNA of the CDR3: TGCAGTGAATCGATAACAGGGGTTGCTTCCTACGAGCGGTACTTC.

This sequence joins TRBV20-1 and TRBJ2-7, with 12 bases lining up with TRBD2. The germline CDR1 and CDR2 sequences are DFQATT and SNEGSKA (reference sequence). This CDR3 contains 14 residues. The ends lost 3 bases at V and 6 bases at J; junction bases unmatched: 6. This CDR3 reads CSARASGRASEQYF. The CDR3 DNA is TGCAGTGCTAGGGCTAGCGGGAGGGCCTCCGAGCAGTACTTC.

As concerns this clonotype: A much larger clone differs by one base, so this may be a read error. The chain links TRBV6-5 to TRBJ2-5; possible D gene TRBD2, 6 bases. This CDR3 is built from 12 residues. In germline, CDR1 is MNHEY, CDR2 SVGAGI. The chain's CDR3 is CASRGSRETHYF. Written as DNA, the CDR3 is TGTGCCAGCCGGGGGTCCCGTGAGACCCACTACTTC.

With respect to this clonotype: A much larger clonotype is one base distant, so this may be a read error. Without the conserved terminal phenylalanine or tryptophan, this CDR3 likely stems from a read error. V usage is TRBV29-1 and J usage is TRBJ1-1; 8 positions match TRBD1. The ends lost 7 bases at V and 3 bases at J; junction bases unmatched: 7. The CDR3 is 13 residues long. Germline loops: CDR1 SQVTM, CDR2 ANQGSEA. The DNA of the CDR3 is TGCAGCGCCTCGGACAGGGTGGACACTGAAGCTTTCTAT. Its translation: CSASDRVDTEAFY.

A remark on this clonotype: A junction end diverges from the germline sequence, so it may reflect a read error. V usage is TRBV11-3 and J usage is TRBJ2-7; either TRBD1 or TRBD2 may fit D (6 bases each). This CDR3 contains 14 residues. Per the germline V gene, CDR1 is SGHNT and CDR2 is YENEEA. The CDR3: CASSPRDTDYEQYF. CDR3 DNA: TGTGCCAGCAGTCCGCGGGACACGGACTACGAGCAGTATTTC.